This TCR beta chain was profiled in a study of blood T cell repertoires in COVID-19. A Seattle source enrolled patients during active infection and followed them longitudinally. The method was immunoSEQ multiplex PCR; TCRdb's version includes in-frame clones alone and lacks a portion of them. The table lists hundreds of thousands of clones, about 90% of them singletons, with approximately 10% in the top ten. With 4 bases clipped from V and 7 bases from J, the junction kept 8 bases outside the gene matches. The germline CDR1 and CDR2 sequences are MGHRA and YSYEKL. CDR3 size: 15 residues. This sequence joins TRBV4-1 and TRBJ2-1; 9 positions agree with TRBD1. The source of this sequence is a woman in her twenties or thirties with COVID-19, enrolled during active disease. The sequencing input was peripheral blood. The DNA of the CDR3 is TGCGCCAGCAGCCGCTGGGACAGGGATGGGAATGAGCAGTTCTTC. Translating gives CASSRWDRDGNEQFF.